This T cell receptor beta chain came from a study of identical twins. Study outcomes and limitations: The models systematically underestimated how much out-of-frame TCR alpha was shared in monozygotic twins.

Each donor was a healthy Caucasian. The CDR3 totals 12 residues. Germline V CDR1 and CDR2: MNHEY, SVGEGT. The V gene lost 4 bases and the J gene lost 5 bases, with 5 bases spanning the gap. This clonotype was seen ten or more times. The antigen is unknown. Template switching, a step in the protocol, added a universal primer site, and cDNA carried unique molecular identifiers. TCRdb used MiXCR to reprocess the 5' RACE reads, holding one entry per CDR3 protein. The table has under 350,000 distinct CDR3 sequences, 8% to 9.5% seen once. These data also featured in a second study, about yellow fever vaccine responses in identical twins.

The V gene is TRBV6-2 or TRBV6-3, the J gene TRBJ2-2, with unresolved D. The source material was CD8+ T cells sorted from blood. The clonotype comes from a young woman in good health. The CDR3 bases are TGTGCCAGCAGTTGGGGAACCGGGGAGCTGTTTTTT. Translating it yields CASSWGTGELFF.